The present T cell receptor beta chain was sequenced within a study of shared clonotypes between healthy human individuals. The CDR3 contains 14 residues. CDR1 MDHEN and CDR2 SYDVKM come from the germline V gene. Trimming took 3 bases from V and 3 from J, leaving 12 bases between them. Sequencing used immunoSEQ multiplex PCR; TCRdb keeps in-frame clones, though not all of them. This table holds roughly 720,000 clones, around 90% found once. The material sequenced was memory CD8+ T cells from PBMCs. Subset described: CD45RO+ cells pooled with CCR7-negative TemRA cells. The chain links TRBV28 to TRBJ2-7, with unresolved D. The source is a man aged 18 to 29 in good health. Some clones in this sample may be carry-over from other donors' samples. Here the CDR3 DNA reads TGTGCCAGCAGTTTTTGGGCGTATAGCTACGAGCAGTACTTC. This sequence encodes CASSFWAYSYEQYF.